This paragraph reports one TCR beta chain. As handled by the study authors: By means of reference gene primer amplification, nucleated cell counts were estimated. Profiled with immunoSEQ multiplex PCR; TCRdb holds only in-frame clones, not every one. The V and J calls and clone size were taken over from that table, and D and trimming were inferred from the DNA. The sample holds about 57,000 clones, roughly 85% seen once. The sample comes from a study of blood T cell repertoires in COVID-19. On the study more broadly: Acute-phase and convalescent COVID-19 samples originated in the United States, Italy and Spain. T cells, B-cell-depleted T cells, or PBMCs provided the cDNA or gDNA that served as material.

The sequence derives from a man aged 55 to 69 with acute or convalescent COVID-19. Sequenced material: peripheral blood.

CDR3 nucleotides: TGTGCCACCAGCAGAGCGCACAGGGGGTTATATGGCTACACCTTC. This translates into CATSRAHRGLYGYTF. The chain couples TRBV15 to TRBJ1-2; TRBD1 aligns across 8 bases. Trimming removed 1 base from V and 5 bases from J; junction bases left unmatched: 6. This CDR3 is built from 15 residues. In germline, CDR1 is LNHNV, CDR2 YYDKDF (reference sequence).